These 21 T cell receptor beta chains originate from one sample sequenced in a study of response to subunit inactivated influenza vaccine. One entry per CDR3 protein results from TCRdb running MiXCR on the RT-PCR reads. The repertoire consists of approximately 230,000 distinct CDR3 sequences, with over 9% occurring once and the leading ten covering under 10%. This material consisted of non-naive T cells sorted from PBMCs, taken around 14 days before vaccination. The receptors originated from a man in his forties or fifties who received an inactivated influenza vaccine.

This clonotype was seen a few times. The chain employs TRBV30 and TRBJ2-7, with 12 bases matching TRBD2. The J segment lost 6 bases and the V segment lost 3 bases, leaving 3 bases of the junction unmatched. This CDR3 is built from 13 residues. Per the germline V gene, CDR1 is GTSNPN and CDR2 is SVGIG (reference sequence). CDR3 nucleotides: TGTGCCTGGAGGACTAGCGGGAGTTTCGAGCAGTACTTC. This translates into CAWRTSGSFEQYF.

The chain links TRBV5-4 to TRBJ2-5, with no clear D. CDR1 and CDR2 (germline): SGHNT, YYREEE (reference sequence). This CDR3 comprises 14 residues. Trimming took off 0 bases at V and 5 bases at J, with 11 bases between the two ends. Here the CDR3 reads CASSLAGASETQYF. As DNA, the CDR3 is TGTGCCAGCAGCTTGGCCGGAGCCTCGGAGACCCAGTACTTC.

This clonotype appeared a few times. The chain combines TRBV27 with TRBJ2-5; D uncertain. Trimming removed 6 bases at V and 4 bases at J, with 12 bases between. CDR3 length equals 13 residues. In germline, CDR1 is MNHEY, CDR2 SMNVEV (reference sequence). The CDR3 sequence: CASSKRLRETQYF. CDR3 bases: TGTGCCAGCAGCAAGAGGCTCAGAGAGACCCAGTACTTC.

Many counts were recorded for this clonotype. This chain uses TRBV13 with TRBJ2-7; possibly TRBD1 for D (7 bases). Trimming left V 4 bases short and J 3 bases short, with 16 bases between. This CDR3 has 15 amino acids. The germline CDR1 and CDR2 sequences are PRHDT and FYEKMQ (reference sequence). The CDR3 nucleotides are TGTGCCAGCAGCTCAACAAGACAGGGAGGCTACGAGCAGTACTTC. This translates into CASSSTRQGGYEQYF. The whole variable domain, remainder taken from reference TRBV13 and TRBJ2-7, is AAGVIQSPRHLIKEKRETATLKCYPIPRHDTVYWYQQGPGQDPQFLISFYEKMQSDKGSIPDRFSAQQFSDYHSELNMSSLELGDSALYFCASSSTRQGGYEQYFGPGTRLTVT.

The J gene is TRBJ2-7, the V gene TRBV28; 9 bases map to TRBD1. J lost 3 bases, V lost 6 bases, and 6 bases had no gene match. There are 14 residues in the CDR3. Germline V gene sequence: CDR1 MDHEN, CDR2 SYDVKM. The CDR3 sequence: CASRAGTGLYEQYF. In DNA form, the CDR3 reads TGTGCCAGCAGGGCCGGGACAGGGCTCTACGAGCAGTACTTC.

The rearrangement joins TRBV4-3 to TRBJ2-2; no clear D. Germline CDR1 reads LGHNA; CDR2 reads YSLEER. The germline V and J ends were trimmed by 0 bases and 1 base, with 15 bases remaining between them. The CDR3 consists of 18 residues. The CDR3, as DNA: TGCGCCAGCAGCCAAGATCTGAGGCGGATCGGGAACACCGGGGAGCTGTTTTTT. Translation gives CASSQDLRRIGNTGELFF.

This clonotype was recorded a few times. The rearrangement joins TRBV5-1 to TRBJ1-4; maybe TRBD1 (5 bases). Germline assignment: CDR1 SGHRS and CDR2 YFSETQ. The V and J ends lost 3 bases and 3 bases respectively, with 9 bases between them. This CDR3 is 14 amino acids long. The CDR3 sequence is CASSSGTANEKLFF. The CDR3 DNA follows: TGCGCCAGCAGCTCCGGGACCGCTAATGAAAAACTGTTTTTT.

CDR3 in amino acids: CASSSVGGGDTQYF. Here the CDR3 DNA reads TGTGCCAGCAGTTCCGTGGGAGGGGGAGATACGCAGTATTTT. The chain joins TRBV6-5 to TRBJ2-3; a weak D match, TRBD2 (7 bases). Looked up from germline, CDR1 is MNHEY and CDR2 is SVGAGI. Trimming took off 4 bases at V and 5 bases at J, with 13 bases between the two ends. The CDR3 covers 14 residues.

The V gene is TRBV27, the J gene TRBJ1-2; possible D gene TRBD1, 5 bases. This CDR3 has 15 amino acids. V was pared by 5 bases and J by 5 bases, with 18 bases between. Germline loops: CDR1 MNHEY, CDR2 SMNVEV (reference sequence). The CDR3 reads CASSPLTDSNYGYTF. Here the CDR3 DNA reads TGTGCCAGCAGTCCGCTCACCGACAGCAATTATGGCTACACCTTC.

This sequence joins TRBV5-1 and TRBJ2-3; D gene uncertain. V shed 0 bases and J shed 0 bases, with 11 bases lying between them. CDR3 length equals 16 residues. Germline V gene data show CDR1 as SGHRS and CDR2 as YFSETQ. The DNA of the CDR3 is TGCGCCAGCAGCTTGGTTGTGAGATTAAGCACAGATACGCAGTATTTT. It yields the protein CASSLVVRLSTDTQYF.

The sample holds many counts of this clonotype. The chain has TRBV7-2 and TRBJ1-6; D ambiguous. Germline CDR1 is SGHTA and CDR2 is FQGNSA. V shed 4 bases and J shed 5 bases, with 9 bases lying between them. The CDR3 loop spans 14 amino acids. In nucleotides, the CDR3 is TGTGCCAGCAGCTCTGGACTGGATAATTCACCCCTCCACTTT. It yields the protein CASSSGLDNSPLHF.

Only one count was recorded for this clonotype. Written as DNA, the CDR3 is TGTGCCAGGAGCCCCAGGAATGAGCAGTTCTTC. This translates into CARSPRNEQFF. The chain joins TRBV7-8 to TRBJ2-1; D call uncertain. Germline CDR1 SGHVS, CDR2 FQNEAQ. Between the trimmed V and J ends, which lost 9 bases and 7 bases, there was a span of 10 bases. The CDR3 extends over 11 amino acids.

The chain uses TRBV5-1 and TRBJ2-2, with no clear D. The V end was cut by 7 bases, the J end by 2 bases, with 15 bases between. Germline V gene data show CDR1 as SGHRS and CDR2 as YFSETQ. This CDR3 is 15 amino acids long. The CDR3 spells CASRSPASNTGELFF. The CDR3 nucleotides are TGCGCCAGCCGATCCCCGGCATCAAACACCGGGGAGCTGTTTTTT.

V usage is TRBV4-1 and J usage is TRBJ2-2; D is unclear. The CDR3 is 15 amino acids. Germline CDR1 and CDR2: MGHRA and YSYEKL. V was clipped by 0 bases and J by 0 bases, with 5 bases between them. The CDR3 sequence is CASSQDVTNTGELFF. The CDR3 DNA follows: TGCGCCAGCAGCCAAGATGTCACGAACACCGGGGAGCTGTTTTTT.

This clonotype has a handful of counts. This sequence joins TRBV27 and TRBJ1-1; D is undetermined. The CDR3 extends over 13 amino acids. Per the germline V gene, CDR1 is MNHEY and CDR2 is SMNVEV (reference sequence). Deletions cut 7 bases from V and 1 base from J, with 10 bases between. CDR3 protein: CASNLKRNTEAFF. The CDR3 coding sequence is TGTGCCAGCAACCTCAAGCGGAACACTGAAGCTTTCTTT.

This clonotype was observed a handful of times. V usage is TRBV7-2 and J usage is TRBJ2-2; 9 bases are shared with TRBD2. Germline CDR1 SGHTA, CDR2 FQGNSA. Losses at the gene ends were 2 bases for V and 5 bases for J; bases not matched to a gene: 9. The CDR3 totals 17 residues. The CDR3 DNA sequence: TGTGCCAGCAGCTTAAATGCGGGGGGGCCAATAACCGGGGAGCTGTTTTTT. Translating gives CASSLNAGGPITGELFF.

In its sample, this clonotype was seen once. A much larger clone lies one base from this, so it may be a read error. The chain links TRBV4-3 to TRBJ1-5; TRBD1 is a possible D gene (6 bases). Germline assignment: CDR1 LGHNA and CDR2 YSLEER. CDR3 length: 16 residues. The CDR3 protein is CASSQDKSGVDQPKHF. CDR3 coding DNA: TGCGCCAGCAGCCAAGATAAATCAGGGGTAGATCAGCCCAAGCATTTT.

Ten or more counts support this clonotype. The chain is built from TRBV7-2 and TRBJ1-6; D might be TRBD1 (6 bases). The ends were cut back, 3 bases at V and 9 bases at J, with 15 bases in the middle. The CDR3 extends over 15 amino acids. Germline V gene data show CDR1 as SGHTA and CDR2 as FQGNSA. The CDR3 DNA sequence: TGTGCCAGCAGCTTCAGGCAGGGCAGGGGTTCACCCCTCCACTTT. Its translation is CASSFRQGRGSPLHF.

This clonotype has only a few counts. The V call is TRBV2, the J call TRBJ1-6; perhaps TRBD1 as D (6 bases). The germline gives CDR1 SNHLY, CDR2 FYNNEI. CDR3 length: 14 residues. Trimming took off 5 bases at V and 7 bases at J, with 12 bases between the two ends. In nucleotides, the CDR3 is TGTGCCAGCAGTAAGGGGCAGGGGAATTCACCCCTCCACTTT. Translated: CASSKGQGNSPLHF.

The table lists this clonotype with a few counts. The chain links TRBV20-1 to TRBJ2-1, with 9 positions matching TRBD2. CDR1 DFQATT and CDR2 SNEGSKA come from the germline V gene (reference sequence). After removal of 1 base from V and 5 bases from J, the junction contained 6 bases not matched to a gene. This CDR3 spans 15 amino acids. This chain's CDR3 is CSARVSQRGDNEQFF. In DNA, the CDR3 is TGCAGTGCTAGAGTCTCCCAGCGGGGGGACAATGAGCAGTTCTTC.

This clonotype appeared many times. The J gene is TRBJ2-5, the V gene TRBV6-1, with unresolved D. Trimming stripped 5 bases from V and 2 bases from J, with 12 bases between. Germline loops: CDR1 MNHNS, CDR2 SASEGT. The CDR3 extends over 14 amino acids. CDR3 sequence: CASSPIRRQETQYF. The CDR3 DNA is TGTGCCAGCAGTCCTATCCGCCGACAAGAGACCCAGTACTTC.